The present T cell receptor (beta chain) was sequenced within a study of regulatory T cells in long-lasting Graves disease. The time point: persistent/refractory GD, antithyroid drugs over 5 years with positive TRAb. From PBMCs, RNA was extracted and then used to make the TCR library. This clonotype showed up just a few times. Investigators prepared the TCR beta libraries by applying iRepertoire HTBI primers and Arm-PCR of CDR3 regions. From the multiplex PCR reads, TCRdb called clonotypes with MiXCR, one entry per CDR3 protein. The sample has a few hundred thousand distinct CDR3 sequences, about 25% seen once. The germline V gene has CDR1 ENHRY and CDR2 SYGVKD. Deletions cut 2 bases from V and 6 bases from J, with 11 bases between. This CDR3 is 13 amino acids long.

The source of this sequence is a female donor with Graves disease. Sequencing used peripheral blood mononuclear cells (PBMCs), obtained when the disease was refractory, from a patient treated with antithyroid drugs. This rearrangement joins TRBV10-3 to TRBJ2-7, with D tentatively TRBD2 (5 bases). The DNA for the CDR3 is TGTGCCATCAGTGAGAACAATGGGAGCGAGCAGTACTTC. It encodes CAISENNGSEQYF.